This T cell receptor (beta chain) appears in the sequencing data of a study of blood T cells in healthy people across ages. Whole-study results and caveats: While age rose, TCR beta diversity per million T cells dropped in a roughly linear way.

The V segment lost 2 bases and the J segment 0 bases; nucleotides outside the gene matches: 7. This CDR3 spans 16 amino acids. Looked up from germline, CDR1 is KGHSH and CDR2 is LQKENI. Then a second PCR, running roughly 6 to 11 cycles, was carried out with a sample-barcoded 5' primer and a J-beta primer mix. TCRdb re-called the 5' RACE reads through MiXCR, storing one row per CDR3 protein. This table has around 520,000 distinct CDR3 sequences, around 27% appearing once. For this clonotype: Antigen: not known.

The data also belong to a second study, concerning T cells of mothers and their children.

Sequenced input: blood. The chain couples TRBV18 to TRBJ2-7; 7 nucleotides agree with TRBD2. This sequence originates from a boy aged 2-9 years in good health. The CDR3 region is CASSPYLGGSSYEQYF. CDR3 DNA sequence: TGTGCCAGCTCACCATATCTCGGGGGGAGCTCCTACGAGCAGTACTTC.